This T cell receptor (beta chain) derives from a study of beta chain features in type 1 diabetes. To note about this clone: Antigen specificity is unknown.

Study results and caveats: HLA effects on TCRB rearrangement stayed unresolved here. Insertion counts at VDJ junctions were lower in type 1 diabetes patients, who also showed more deletions there.

Every bit of the isolated RNA underwent reverse transcription, so sequencing read expressed TCRB transcripts. Sequencing was performed with immunoSEQ multiplex PCR; in TCRdb, only in-frame clones are kept and a portion is missing. The data hold about 900,000 clones, with 15% to 20% observed a single time. Germline lookup yields CDR1 LGHNA and CDR2 YSLEER. V was shortened by 0 bases and J by 2 bases, with 7 bases between the two germline ends. This CDR3 comprises 14 residues. This sequence originates from a woman under 30 in good health. The chain employs TRBV4-3 and TRBJ2-5, with D possibly being TRBD1 (6 bases). The sample taken for sequencing was naive CD4+ T cells from blood. CDR3 DNA: TGCGCCAGCAGCCAAGACAGGGGACAAGAGACCCAGTACTTC. As protein: CASSQDRGQETQYF.